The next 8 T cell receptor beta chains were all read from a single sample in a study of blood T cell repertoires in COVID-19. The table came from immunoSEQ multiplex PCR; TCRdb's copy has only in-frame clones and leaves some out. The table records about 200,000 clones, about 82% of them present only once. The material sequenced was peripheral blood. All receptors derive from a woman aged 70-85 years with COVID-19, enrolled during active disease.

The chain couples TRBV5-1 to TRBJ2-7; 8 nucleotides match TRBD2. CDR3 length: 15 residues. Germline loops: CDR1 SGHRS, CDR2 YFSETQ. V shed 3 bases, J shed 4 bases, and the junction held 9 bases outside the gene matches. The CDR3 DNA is TGCGCCAGCAGCTCCCGGGGGGGGATCCCATACGAGCAGTACTTC. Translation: CASSSRGGIPYEQYF.

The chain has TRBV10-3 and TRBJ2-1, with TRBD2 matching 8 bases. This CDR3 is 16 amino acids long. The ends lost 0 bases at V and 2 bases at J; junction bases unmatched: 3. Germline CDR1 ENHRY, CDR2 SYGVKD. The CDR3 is CAISESPGGAYNEQFF. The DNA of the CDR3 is TGTGCCATCAGTGAGTCACCGGGAGGGGCCTACAATGAGCAGTTCTTC.

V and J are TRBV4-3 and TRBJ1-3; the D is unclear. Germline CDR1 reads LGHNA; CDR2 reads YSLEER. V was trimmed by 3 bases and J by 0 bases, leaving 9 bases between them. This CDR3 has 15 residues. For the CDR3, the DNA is TGCGCCAGCAGCCAGCGAGATGACTCTGGAAACACCATATATTTT. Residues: CASSQRDDSGNTIYF.

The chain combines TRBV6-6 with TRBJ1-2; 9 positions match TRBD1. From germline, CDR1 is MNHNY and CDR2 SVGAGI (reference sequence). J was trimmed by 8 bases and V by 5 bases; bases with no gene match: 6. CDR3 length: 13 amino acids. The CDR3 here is CASSLQGAKGYTF. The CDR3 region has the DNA TGTGCCAGCAGTCTACAGGGGGCAAAAGGCTACACCTTC.

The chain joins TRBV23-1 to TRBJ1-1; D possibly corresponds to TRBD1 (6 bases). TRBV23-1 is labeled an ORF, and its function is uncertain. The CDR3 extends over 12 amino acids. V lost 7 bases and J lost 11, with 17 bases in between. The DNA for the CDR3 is TGCGCCAGCAATGGCGGGGGCGCGGAGGCTTTCTTT. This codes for CASNGGGAEAFF.

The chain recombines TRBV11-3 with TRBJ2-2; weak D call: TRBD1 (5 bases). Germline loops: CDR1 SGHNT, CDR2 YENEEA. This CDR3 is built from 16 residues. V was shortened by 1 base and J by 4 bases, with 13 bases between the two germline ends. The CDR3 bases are TGTGCCAGCAGCTTAGTTTCAGACAGCCTCACCGGGGAGCTGTTTTTT. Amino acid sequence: CASSLVSDSLTGELFF.

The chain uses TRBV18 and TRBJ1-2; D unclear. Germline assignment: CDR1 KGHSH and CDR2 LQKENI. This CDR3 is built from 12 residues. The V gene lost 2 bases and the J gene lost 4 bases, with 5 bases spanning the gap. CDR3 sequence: CASSPEVYGYTF. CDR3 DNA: TGTGCCAGCTCACCAGAGGTCTATGGCTACACCTTC.

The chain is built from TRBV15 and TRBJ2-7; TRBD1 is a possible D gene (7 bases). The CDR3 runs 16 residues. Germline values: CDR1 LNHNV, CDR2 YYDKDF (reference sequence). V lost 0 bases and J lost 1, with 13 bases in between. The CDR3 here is CATSRDFRGTSYEQYF. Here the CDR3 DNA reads TGTGCCACCAGCAGAGATTTCAGGGGGACTTCCTACGAGCAGTACTTC.